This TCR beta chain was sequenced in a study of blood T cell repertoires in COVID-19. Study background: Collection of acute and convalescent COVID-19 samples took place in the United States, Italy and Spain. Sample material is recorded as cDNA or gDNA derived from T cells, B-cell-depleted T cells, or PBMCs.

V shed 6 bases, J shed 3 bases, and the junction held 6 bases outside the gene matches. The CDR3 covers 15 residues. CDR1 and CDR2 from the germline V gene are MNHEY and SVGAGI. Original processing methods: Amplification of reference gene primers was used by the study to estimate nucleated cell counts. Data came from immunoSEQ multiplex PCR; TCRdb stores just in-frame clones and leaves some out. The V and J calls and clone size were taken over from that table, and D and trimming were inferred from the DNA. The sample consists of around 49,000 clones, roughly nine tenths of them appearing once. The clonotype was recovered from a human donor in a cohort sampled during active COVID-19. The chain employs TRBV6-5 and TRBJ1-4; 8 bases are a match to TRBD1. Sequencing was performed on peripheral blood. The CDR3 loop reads CASRATGGANEKLFF. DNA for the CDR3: TGTGCCAGCAGAGCCACAGGGGGAGCTAATGAAAAACTGTTTTTT.